This TCR beta chain was sequenced for a study of T cell clonotyping in hematopoietic cell transplantation. Remarks on this clone: Its antigen is still unknown.

Whole-study findings and limits: Few recipient clonotypes overlapped donors; over 97% were de novo at given depth. After transplant, recipient diversity fell while pathologically expanded clonotypes grew through day 180. Broader posttransplant TCR repertoire diversity was predicted by graft donor and pretransplant recipient Inverse Simpson Index values.

Profiled with immunoSEQ multiplex PCR; TCRdb holds only in-frame clones, not every one. The data contain about 6,400 clones, approximately 88% of them singletons. This sequence was found in a male patient aged 40 to 55 who had an allogeneic stem cell transplant from an unrelated donor, so the T cells may come from the graft donor. Some clones in this sample may be carry-over from other donors' samples. The sequencing here drew on peripheral blood mononuclear cells, taken 100 days after allogeneic stem cell transplant.

The chain's CDR3 is CASSLRSYGYTF. The CDR3 DNA sequence: TGTGCCAGCAGCTTGCGGTCCTATGGCTACACCTTC. The genes are TRBV5-4 and TRBJ1-2; D is undetermined. Looked up from germline, CDR1 is SGHNT and CDR2 is YYREEE (reference sequence). V lost 1 base and J lost 4, with 5 bases in between. The CDR3 contains 12 residues. The variable domain in full, with the rest retrieved from reference TRBV5-4 and TRBJ1-2, is ETGVTQSPTHLIKTRGQQVTLRCSSQSGHNTVSWYQQALGQGPQFIFQYYREEENGRGNFPPRFSGLQFPNYSSELNVNALELDDSALYLCASSLRSYGYTFGSGTRLTVV.